The 4 T cell receptor beta chains below all came from one sample that was sequenced in a study of OX40 agonist ivuxolimab in advanced cancers. Method: immunoSEQ multiplex PCR; TCRdb's copy keeps in-frame clones and lacks some. The sample gives tens of thousands of clones, roughly 80% of which show up once; more than 3.5% is in the top ten. The specimen was CD4+ or CD8+ T cells sorted from blood, collected in a trial of the OX40 agonist ivuxolimab. The receptor set was obtained from an adult with an advanced solid tumor such as melanoma, head and neck, liver or kidney cancer.

The chain combines TRBV4-3 with TRBJ2-2; 9 positions agree with TRBD2. Germline V lookup: CDR1 LGHNA, CDR2 YSLEER. The CDR3 extends over 18 amino acids. V shed 0 bases and J 5 bases; nucleotides not matched to a gene: 10. The CDR3 DNA sequence: TGCGCCAGCAGCCAAGATAGCGGGAGTTACCTGCGGACCGGGGAGCTGTTTTTT. Encoded protein: CASSQDSGSYLRTGELFF.

V gene TRBV5-1 combines with J gene TRBJ2-5, with TRBD2 matching 10 bases. CDR3 length: 17 residues. Germline CDR1 and CDR2: SGHRS and YFSETQ. The junction had 8 bases not matched to a gene; V was cut back by 1 base and J by 2 bases. In DNA form, the CDR3 reads TGCGCCAGCAGCTTGAATTCGGCTAGCGGGGGACAAGAGACCCAGTACTTC. This gives the protein CASSLNSASGGQETQYF.

This sequence joins TRBV2 and TRBJ2-5; D gene uncertain. This CDR3 is 12 amino acids long. Germline CDR1 is SNHLY and CDR2 is FYNNEI. V was shortened by 7 bases and J by 5 bases, with 11 bases between the two germline ends. CDR3 coding DNA: TGTGCCAGCAATATTATACGGGAGACCCAGTACTTC. Its translation is CASNIIRETQYF.

This sequence joins TRBV18 and TRBJ1-3, with 7 nucleotides matching TRBD1. The CDR3 is made up of 14 amino acids. The ends lost 3 bases at V and 8 bases at J; junction bases unmatched: 7. Germline loops: CDR1 KGHSH, CDR2 LQKENI. CDR3 region: CASSPRQGLDTIYF. Here the CDR3 DNA reads TGTGCCAGCTCACCCCGACAGGGTCTGGACACCATATATTTT. Based on the CDR3 plus reference TRBV18 and TRBJ1-3, the full variable domain is NAGVMQNPRHLVRRRGQEARLRCSPMKGHSHVYWYRQLPEEGLKFMVYLQKENIIDESGMPKERFSAEFPKEGPSILRIQQVVRGDSAAYFCASSPRQGLDTIYFGEGSWLTVV.